This T cell receptor (beta chain) was found in a study of T cell repertoires in cytomegalovirus infection. Study-wide background: Indicated by public TCR beta signatures were CMV infection and matching HLA type. Study-wide findings and caveats: HLA-C-restricted CMV clonotypes gave the most frequent clonotype in two of eight donors. Public TCR beta family frequency separated CMV-and-HLA carriers, including in an independent cohort.

The CDR3 length is 11 residues. Trimming removed 10 bases at V and 5 bases at J, with 10 bases between. Germline V gene lookup returns CDR1 MNHEY and CDR2 SVGEGT. A single record per CDR3 protein comes from TCRdb applying MiXCR to the reads. The repertoire has around 630,000 distinct CDR3 sequences, roughly a quarter of them found once; the top ten carry 6.5% to 10%. With respect to this clonotype: Its antigen remains unknown.

The chain recombines TRBV6-2 or TRBV6-3 with TRBJ2-3, with unresolved D. The sequence came from a human donor in good health (CMV status not recorded). Some clones in this sample may be carry-over from other donors' samples. Sequencing was carried out using CD8+ T cells from PBMCs. CDR3 nucleotide sequence: TGTGCCACCGCTCTGGGAGATACGCAGTATTTT. Protein product: CATALGDTQYF.